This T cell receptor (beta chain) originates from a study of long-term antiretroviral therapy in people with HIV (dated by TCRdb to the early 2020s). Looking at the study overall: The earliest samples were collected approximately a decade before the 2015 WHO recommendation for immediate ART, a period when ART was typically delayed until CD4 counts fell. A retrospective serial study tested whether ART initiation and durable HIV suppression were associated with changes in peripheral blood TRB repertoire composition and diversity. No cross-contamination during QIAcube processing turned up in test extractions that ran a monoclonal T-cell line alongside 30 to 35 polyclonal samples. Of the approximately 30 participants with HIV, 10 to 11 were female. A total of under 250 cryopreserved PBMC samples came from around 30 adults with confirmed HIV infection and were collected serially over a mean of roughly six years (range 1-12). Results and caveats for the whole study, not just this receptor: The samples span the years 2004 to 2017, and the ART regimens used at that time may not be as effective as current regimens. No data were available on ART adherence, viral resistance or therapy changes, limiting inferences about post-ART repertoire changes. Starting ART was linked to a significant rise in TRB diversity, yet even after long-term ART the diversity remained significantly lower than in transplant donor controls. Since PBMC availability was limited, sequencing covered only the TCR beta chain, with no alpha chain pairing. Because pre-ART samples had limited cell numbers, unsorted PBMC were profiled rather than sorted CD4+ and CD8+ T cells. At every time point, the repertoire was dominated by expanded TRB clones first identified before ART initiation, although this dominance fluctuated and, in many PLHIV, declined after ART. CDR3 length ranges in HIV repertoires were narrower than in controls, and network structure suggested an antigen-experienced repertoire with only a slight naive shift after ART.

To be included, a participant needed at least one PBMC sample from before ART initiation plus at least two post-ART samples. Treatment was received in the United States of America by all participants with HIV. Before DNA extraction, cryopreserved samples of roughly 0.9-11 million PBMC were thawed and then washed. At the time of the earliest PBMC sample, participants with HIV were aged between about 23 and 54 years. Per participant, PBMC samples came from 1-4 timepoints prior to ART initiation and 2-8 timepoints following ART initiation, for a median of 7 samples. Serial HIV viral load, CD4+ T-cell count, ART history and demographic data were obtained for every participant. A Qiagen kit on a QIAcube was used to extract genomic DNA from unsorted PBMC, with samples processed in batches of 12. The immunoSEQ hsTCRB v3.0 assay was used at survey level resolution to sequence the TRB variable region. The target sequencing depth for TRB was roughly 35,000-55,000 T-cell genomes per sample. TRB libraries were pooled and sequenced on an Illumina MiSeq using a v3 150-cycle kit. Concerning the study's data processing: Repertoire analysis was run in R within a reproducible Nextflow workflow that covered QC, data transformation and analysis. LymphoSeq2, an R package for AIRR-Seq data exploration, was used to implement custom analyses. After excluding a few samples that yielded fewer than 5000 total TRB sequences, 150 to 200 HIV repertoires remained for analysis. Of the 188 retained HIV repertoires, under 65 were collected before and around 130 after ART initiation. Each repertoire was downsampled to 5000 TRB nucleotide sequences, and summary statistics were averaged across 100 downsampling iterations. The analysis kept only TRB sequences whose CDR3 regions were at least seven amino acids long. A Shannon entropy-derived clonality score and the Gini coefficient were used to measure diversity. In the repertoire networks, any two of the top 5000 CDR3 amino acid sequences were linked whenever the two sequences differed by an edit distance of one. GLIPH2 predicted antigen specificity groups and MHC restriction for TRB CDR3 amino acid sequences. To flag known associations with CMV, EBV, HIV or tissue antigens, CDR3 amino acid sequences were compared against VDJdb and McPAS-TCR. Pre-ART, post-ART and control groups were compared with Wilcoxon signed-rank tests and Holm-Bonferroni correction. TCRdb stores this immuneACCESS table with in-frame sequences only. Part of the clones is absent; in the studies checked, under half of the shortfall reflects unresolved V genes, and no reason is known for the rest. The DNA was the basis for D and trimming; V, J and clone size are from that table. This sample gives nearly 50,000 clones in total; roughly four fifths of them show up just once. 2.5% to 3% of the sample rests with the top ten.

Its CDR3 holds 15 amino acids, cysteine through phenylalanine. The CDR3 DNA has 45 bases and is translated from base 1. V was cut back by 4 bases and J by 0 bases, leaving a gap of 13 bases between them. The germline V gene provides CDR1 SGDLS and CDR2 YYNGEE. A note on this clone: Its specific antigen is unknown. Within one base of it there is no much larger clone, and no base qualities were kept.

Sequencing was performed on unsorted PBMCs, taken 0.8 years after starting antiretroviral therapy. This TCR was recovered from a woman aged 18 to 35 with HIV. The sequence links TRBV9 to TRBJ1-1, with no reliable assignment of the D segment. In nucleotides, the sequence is TGTGCCAGCAGCCCACGTAAGGTTATGAACACTGAAGCTTTCTTT. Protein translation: CASSPRKVMNTEAFF.